These 3 T cell receptor beta chains originate from one sample sequenced in a study of human versus mouse CDR3 diversity and MHC coevolution. Only in-frame clones appear in the TCRdb table, and some are missing; sequencing was by immunoSEQ multiplex PCR. The table shows 55,000 to 65,000 clones, with roughly 93% occurring only once. The specimen sequenced was naive CD4+ T cells from blood. The subset denotes: CD45RO-negative CD62L-positive naive CD4 T cells. The source of these receptors is a person between 60 and 70 years old in good health.

The chain carries TRBV12-5 and TRBJ2-1; TRBD2 agrees at 10 bases. This CDR3 has 14 amino acids. Germline V gives CDR1 LGHNT, CDR2 FRNRAP. The chain's CDR3 is CVLGTSEIYNEQFF. The CDR3 bases are TGTGTCCTCGGGACTAGCGAAATATACAATGAGCAGTTCTTC.

The chain uses TRBV6-6 and TRBJ2-7, with TRBD1 matching 7 bases. The germline V gene has CDR1 MNHNY and CDR2 SVGAGI (reference sequence). Trimming cost V 6 bases and J 1 base; bases outside gene matches: 9. The CDR3 spans 15 residues. This CDR3 is CASRLGQDPSYEQYF. The CDR3 DNA is TGTGCCAGCAGGCTCGGACAGGACCCGTCCTACGAGCAGTACTTC.

This chain links TRBV11-3 with TRBJ2-1; possible D gene TRBD2, 5 bases. The CDR3 extends over 14 amino acids. V lost 5 bases and J 8 bases, leaving 16 bases between the germline ends. Germline V gene lookup returns CDR1 SGHNT and CDR2 YENEEA. CDR3 sequence reads: CASSLNGVTDEQFF. The CDR3 region has the DNA TGTGCCAGCAGCCTTAACGGGGTTACGGATGAGCAGTTCTTC.